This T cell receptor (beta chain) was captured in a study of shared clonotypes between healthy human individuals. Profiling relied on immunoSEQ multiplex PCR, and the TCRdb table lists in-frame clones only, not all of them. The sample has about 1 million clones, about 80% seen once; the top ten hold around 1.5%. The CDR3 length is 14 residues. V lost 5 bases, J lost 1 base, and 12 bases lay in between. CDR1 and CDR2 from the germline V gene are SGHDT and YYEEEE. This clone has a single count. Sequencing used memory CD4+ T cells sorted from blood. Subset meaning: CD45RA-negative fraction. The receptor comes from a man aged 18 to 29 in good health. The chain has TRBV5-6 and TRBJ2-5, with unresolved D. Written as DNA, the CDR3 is TGTGCCAGCAGACTGAACGGGCCCCAAGAGACCCAGTACTTC. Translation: CASRLNGPQETQYF. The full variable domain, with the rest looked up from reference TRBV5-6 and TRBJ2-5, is DAGVTQSPTHLIKTRGQQVTLRCSPKSGHDTVSWYQQALGQGPQFIFQYYEEEERQRGNFPDRFSGHQFPNYSSELNVNALLLGDSALYLCASRLNGPQETQYFGPGTRLLVL.